This entry describes one T cell receptor (beta chain). No antigen is known for it. The CDR3 consists of 15 residues. From germline, CDR1 is MDHEN and CDR2 SYDVKM. The ends were cut back, 7 bases at V and 2 bases at J, with 17 bases in the middle. These data belong to a study of blood T cells in healthy people across ages. Findings and caveats of the study: Donors of long life had a larger count of naive CD4+ cells and greater diversity than aged donors. PBMCs that were unsorted prevented a conclusive naive versus antigen-experienced comparison. A roughly linear fall in TCR beta diversity per million T cells was seen with increasing age.

With a J-beta primer mix and a sample-barcoded 5' primer, a second PCR ran about 6 to 11 cycles. Researchers report that each sample yielded at least 2.5 million CDR3-containing paired-end reads. TCRdb re-called the 5' RACE reads through MiXCR, storing one row per CDR3 protein. Of 1.5 million to 2 million distinct CDR3 sequences listed, 28% are singletons. The sample comprised blood. The sequence was collected from a woman younger than 45 in good health. The chain joins TRBV28 to TRBJ1-2; D call uncertain. CDR3: CASTPNFLLNYGYTF. Written as DNA, the CDR3 is TGTGCCAGCACCCCTAACTTCCTCCTAAACTATGGCTACACCTTC.